The 6 T cell receptor beta chains presented below share a single source sample, sequenced in a study of response to subunit inactivated influenza vaccine. MiXCR, applied by TCRdb to the RT-PCR reads, yields one record per CDR3 protein. The sample lists fewer than 600,000 distinct CDR3 sequences, around 7.7% occurring once. Sequences were derived from PBMCs from blood, sampled less than 25 months after vaccination. All receptors derive from a man aged 50 to 75 who received an inactivated influenza vaccine.

This clonotype turned up a few times. The J gene is TRBJ2-1, the V gene TRBV4-3; possible D gene TRBD1, 6 bases. Germline CDR1 is LGHNA and CDR2 is YSLEER. Deletions cut 4 bases from V and 1 base from J, with 11 bases between. The CDR3 loop spans 15 amino acids. The CDR3 is CASSPHRASYNEQFF. In nucleotides, the CDR3 is TGCGCCAGCAGCCCCCACAGGGCTTCCTACAATGAGCAGTTCTTC.

This clonotype was found a few times. The V gene is TRBV30, the J gene TRBJ2-3; D is tentatively TRBD1 or TRBD2 (5 bases each). The CDR3 sequence is 14 residues long. V lost 2 bases and J lost 5, with 14 bases in between. Germline V lookup: CDR1 GTSNPN, CDR2 SVGIG (reference sequence). This CDR3 reads CAWSRDRYKDTQYF. The CDR3 DNA sequence: TGTGCCTGGAGTAGGGACCGCTACAAAGATACGCAGTATTTT.

The CDR3 region is CASSLGVDRNEQFF. The CDR3 region has the DNA TGCGCCAGCAGCCTGGGGGTGGACAGAAATGAGCAGTTCTTC. The J gene is TRBJ2-1, the V gene TRBV5-1, with a possible D match to TRBD1 (6 bases). CDR3 length: 14 residues. The V gene lost 4 bases and the J gene lost 7 bases, with 15 bases spanning the gap. Germline lookup yields CDR1 SGHRS and CDR2 YFSETQ.

This clonotype was counted between two and nine times. The J gene is TRBJ1-5, the V gene TRBV20-1, with 9 bases lining up with TRBD1. CDR1 is DFQATT, CDR2 SNEGSKA, per germline (reference sequence). CDR3 length: 15 amino acids. The V gene end was trimmed by 6 bases and the J gene end by 6 bases; junction bases not matched to a gene: 12. The CDR3 region has the DNA TGCAGTGCCATACGGGACAGGGTTCGTTTTCAGCCCCAGCATTTT. Protein: CSAIRDRVRFQPQHF.

This clonotype was found a few times. The V call is TRBV20-1, the J call TRBJ1-2; D is possibly TRBD1 (6 bases). The CDR3 extends over 14 amino acids. Per germline, CDR1 DFQATT and CDR2 SNEGSKA (reference sequence). Between the trimmed V and J ends, which lost 3 bases and 4 bases, there was a span of 15 bases. CDR3 in amino acids: CSARTQGTAYGYTF. CDR3 bases: TGCAGTGCTAGGACGCAGGGGACTGCCTATGGCTACACCTTC.

This clonotype has at least ten counts. The CDR3 sequence is CASSVGGMLWETQYF. The CDR3 DNA follows: TGTGCCAGCAGCGTAGGCGGGATGCTCTGGGAGACCCAGTACTTC. The chain joins TRBV9 to TRBJ2-5, with TRBD2 as a possible D gene (6 bases). The CDR3 extends over 15 amino acids. Germline V lookup: CDR1 SGDLS, CDR2 YYNGEE. With 0 bases removed from V and 5 bases from J, the gap between germline ends came to 14 bases.